This T cell receptor beta chain was profiled in a study of cytomegalovirus exposure and HLA in healthy donors. Study as a whole: A preliminary data release comprised 80 million to 95 million unique TCRs obtained from HLA-typed donors. Study conclusions and caveats: Apparent HLA restriction characterized most CMV-associated TCR beta chains in a later analysis. Among TCR beta chains, those listed as cytomegalovirus-associated numbered more than 150. When presence/absence was analysed, sequencing depth was taken to be roughly uniform across donors.

Per germline, CDR1 LNHDA and CDR2 SQIVND (reference sequence). CDR3 size: 17 residues. Trimming removed 6 bases from V and 0 bases from J; junction bases left unmatched: 8. On this clone: The antigen is unknown.

Amplification used 60 Vbeta primers and 13 Jbeta primers. Using immunoSEQ multiplex PCR, the repertoire was profiled, and TCRdb retains in-frame clones only, with some absent. This sample carries 150,000 to 180,000 clones, around 82% of them seen once, and the ten largest clones take around 6%. This clonotype originated in a middle-aged woman in good health and CMV-seropositive. Sequencing used PBMCs. The chain carries TRBV19 and TRBJ2-6; the match to TRBD1 covers 7 bases. The CDR3: CASSGSGTASGANVLTF. DNA of the CDR3: TGTGCCAGTAGCGGATCCGGGACAGCCTCTGGGGCCAACGTCCTGACTTTC.